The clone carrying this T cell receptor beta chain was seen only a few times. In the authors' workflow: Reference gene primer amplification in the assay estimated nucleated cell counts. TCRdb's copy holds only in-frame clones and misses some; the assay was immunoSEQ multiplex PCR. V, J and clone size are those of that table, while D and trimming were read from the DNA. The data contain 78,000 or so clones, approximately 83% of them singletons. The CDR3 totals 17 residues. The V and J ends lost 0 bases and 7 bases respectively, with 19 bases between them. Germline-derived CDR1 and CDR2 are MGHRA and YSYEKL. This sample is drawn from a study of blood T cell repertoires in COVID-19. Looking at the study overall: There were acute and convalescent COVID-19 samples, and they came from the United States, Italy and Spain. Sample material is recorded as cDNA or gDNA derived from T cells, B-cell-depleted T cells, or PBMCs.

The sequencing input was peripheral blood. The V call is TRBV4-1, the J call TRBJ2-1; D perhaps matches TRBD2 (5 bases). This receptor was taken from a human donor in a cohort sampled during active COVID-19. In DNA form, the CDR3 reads TGCGCCAGCAGCCAAGATGATCGGAGGAGCCCCTGGAATGAGCAGTTCTTC. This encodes CASSQDDRRSPWNEQFF.